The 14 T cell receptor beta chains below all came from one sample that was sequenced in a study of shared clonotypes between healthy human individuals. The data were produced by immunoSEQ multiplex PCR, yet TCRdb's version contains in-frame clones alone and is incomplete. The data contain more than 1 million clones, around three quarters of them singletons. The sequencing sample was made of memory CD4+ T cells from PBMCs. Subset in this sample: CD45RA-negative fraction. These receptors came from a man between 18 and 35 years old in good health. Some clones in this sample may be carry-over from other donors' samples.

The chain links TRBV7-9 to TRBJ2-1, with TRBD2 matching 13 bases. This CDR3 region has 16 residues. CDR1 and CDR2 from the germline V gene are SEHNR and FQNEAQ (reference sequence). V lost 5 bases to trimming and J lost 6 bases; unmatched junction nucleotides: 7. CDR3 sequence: CASSPYGTSGVNEQFF. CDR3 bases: TGTGCCAGCAGCCCGTACGGGACTAGCGGGGTCAATGAGCAGTTCTTC.

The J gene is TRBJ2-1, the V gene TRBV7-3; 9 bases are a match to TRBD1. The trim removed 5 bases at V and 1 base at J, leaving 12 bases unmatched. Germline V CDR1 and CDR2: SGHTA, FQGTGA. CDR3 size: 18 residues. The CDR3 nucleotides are TGTGCCAGCAGCCCCTCCATGGGACAGGGTAGTTCCTACAATGAGCAGTTCTTC. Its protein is CASSPSMGQGSSYNEQFF.

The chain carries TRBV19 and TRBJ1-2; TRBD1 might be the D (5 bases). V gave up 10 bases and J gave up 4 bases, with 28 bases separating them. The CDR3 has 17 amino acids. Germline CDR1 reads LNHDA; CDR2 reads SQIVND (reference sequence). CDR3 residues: CATRLGGHGGTAYGYTF. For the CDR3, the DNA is TGTGCCACCAGACTCGGCGGGCACGGGGGAACCGCCTATGGCTACACCTTC.

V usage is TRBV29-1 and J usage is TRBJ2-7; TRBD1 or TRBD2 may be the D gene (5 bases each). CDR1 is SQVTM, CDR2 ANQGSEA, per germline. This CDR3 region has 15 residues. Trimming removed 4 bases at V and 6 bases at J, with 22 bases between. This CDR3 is CSVGGTTKSLAEQYF. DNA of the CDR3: TGCAGCGTTGGAGGGACCACGAAGTCTCTCGCCGAGCAGTACTTC.

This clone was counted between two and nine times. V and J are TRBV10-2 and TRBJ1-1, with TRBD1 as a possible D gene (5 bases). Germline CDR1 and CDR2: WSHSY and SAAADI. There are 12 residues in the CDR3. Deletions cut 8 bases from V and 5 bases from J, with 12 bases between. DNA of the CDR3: TGCGCCAGCTATCAGGGATCGACTGAAGCTTTCTTT. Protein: CASYQGSTEAFF.

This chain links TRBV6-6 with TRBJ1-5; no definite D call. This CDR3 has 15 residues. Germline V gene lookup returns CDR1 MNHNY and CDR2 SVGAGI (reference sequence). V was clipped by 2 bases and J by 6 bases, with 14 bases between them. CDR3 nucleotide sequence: TGTGCCAGCAGTTACCGCCCGGAGAAAGGTCAGCCCCAGCATTTT. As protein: CASSYRPEKGQPQHF.

This chain's CDR3 is CASYSTGVEETQYF. CDR3 nucleotides: TGTGCCAGCTACTCAACAGGTGTGGAAGAGACCCAGTACTTC. The chain carries TRBV28 and TRBJ2-5; possibly TRBD1 for D (5 bases). The CDR3 spans 14 residues. Germline CDR1 MDHEN, CDR2 SYDVKM. The V and J ends lost 8 bases and 3 bases respectively, with 16 bases between them.

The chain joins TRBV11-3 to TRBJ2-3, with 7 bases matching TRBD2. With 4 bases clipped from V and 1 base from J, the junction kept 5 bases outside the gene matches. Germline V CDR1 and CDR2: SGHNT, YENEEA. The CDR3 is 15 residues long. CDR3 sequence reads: CASSYAGVGTDTQYF. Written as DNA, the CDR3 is TGTGCCAGCAGCTACGCGGGAGTTGGCACAGATACGCAGTATTTT.

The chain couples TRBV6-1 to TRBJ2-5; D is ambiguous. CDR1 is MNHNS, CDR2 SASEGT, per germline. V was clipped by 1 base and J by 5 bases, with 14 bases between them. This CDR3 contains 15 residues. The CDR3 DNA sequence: TGTGCCAGCAGTGAAGGGCCAGCCGCGGAGGAGACCCAGTACTTC. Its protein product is CASSEGPAAEETQYF.

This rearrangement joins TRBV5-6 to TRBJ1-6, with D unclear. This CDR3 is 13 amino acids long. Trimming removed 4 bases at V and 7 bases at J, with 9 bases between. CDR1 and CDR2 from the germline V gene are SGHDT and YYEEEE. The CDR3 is CASSSRRNSPLHF. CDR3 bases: TGTGCCAGCAGCAGCCGGCGGAATTCACCCCTCCACTTT. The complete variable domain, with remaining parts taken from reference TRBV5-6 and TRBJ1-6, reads DAGVTQSPTHLIKTRGQQVTLRCSPKSGHDTVSWYQQALGQGPQFIFQYYEEEERQRGNFPDRFSGHQFPNYSSELNVNALLLGDSALYLCASSSRRNSPLHFGNGTRLTVT.

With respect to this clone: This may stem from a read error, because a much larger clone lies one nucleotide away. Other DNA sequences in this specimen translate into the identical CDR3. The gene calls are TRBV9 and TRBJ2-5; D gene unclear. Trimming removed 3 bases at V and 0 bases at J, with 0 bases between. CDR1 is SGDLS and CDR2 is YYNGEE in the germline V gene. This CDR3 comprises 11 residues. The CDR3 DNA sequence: TGTGCCAGCAGCGACCAAGAGACCCAGTACTTC. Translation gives CASSDQETQYF.

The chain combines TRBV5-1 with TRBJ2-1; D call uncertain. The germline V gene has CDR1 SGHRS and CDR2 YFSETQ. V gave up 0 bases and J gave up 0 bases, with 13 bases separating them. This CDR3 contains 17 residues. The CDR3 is CASSLVSAETSYNEQFF. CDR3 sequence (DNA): TGCGCCAGCAGCTTGGTATCGGCGGAAACCTCCTACAATGAGCAGTTCTTC.

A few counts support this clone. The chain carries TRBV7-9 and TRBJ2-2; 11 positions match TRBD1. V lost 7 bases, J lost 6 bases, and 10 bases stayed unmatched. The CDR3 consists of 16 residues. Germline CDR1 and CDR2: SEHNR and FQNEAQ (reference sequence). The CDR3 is CASTPRGQGGSGELFF. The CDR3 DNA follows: TGTGCCAGCACCCCCCGGGGACAGGGGGGGTCCGGGGAGCTGTTTTTT.

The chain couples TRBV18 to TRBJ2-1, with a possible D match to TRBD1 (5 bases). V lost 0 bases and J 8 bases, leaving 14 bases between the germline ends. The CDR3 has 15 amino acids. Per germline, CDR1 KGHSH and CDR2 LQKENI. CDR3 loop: CASSPPGVGMDEQFF. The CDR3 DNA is TGTGCCAGCTCACCACCAGGGGTAGGTATGGATGAGCAGTTCTTC.